This is a list of T cell receptor beta chains from one sample in a study of human T cells and chemical hapten exposure. Via MiXCR, TCRdb re-called the RACE reads, giving one row per CDR3 protein. The sample includes about 120,000 distinct CDR3 sequences, approximately 13% of them seen just once. The sequencing used whole blood, collected in connection with sensitization to the hapten diphenylcyclopropenone (DPC). The receptor set was obtained from a woman under 30 with alopecia areata. Some clones in this sample may be carry-over from other donors' samples. CDR3s include the opening cysteine and the closing phenylalanine or tryptophan. Fields, in order: J gene, V gene, clone size, D gene, CDR3 DNA, CDR3 protein. The D gene is left open where the match is weak. Clone sizes are given selectively: once, few, many, or a class where the clone is expanded.

J: TRBJ1-2
V: TRBV11-2
size: few
D: -
DNA: TGTGCCAGCGGGGAAAGAGGGGATGGCTACACCTTC
CDR3: CASGERGDGYTF

J: TRBJ1-1
V: TRBV9
size: many
D: TRBD1
DNA: TGTGCCAGCAGCCCGAAGACAGGGGGCCTCACTGAAGCTTTCTTT
CDR3: CASSPKTGGLTEAFF

J: TRBJ2-3
V: TRBV11-2
size: many
D: -
DNA: TGTGCCAGCAGCTCCACGGGCCACCCAGTAGATACGCAGTATTTT
CDR3: CASSSTGHPVDTQYF

J: TRBJ2-7
V: TRBV6-2/TRBV6-3
size: few
D: -
DNA: TGTGCCAGCAGGTCGGCAGGCATCTCCTACGAGCAGTACTTC
CDR3: CASRSAGISYEQYF

J: TRBJ1-2
V: TRBV18
size: few
D: -
DNA: TGTGCCAGCTCACCGGGATCACCCTATGGCTACACCTTC
CDR3: CASSPGSPYGYTF

J: TRBJ2-3
V: TRBV25-1
size: few
D: -
DNA: TGTGCCAGCACTTACAGGGAGGGGTACCCAGATACGCAGTATTTT
CDR3: CASTYREGYPDTQYF

J: TRBJ2-2
V: TRBV10-3
size: many
D: -
DNA: TGTGCCATCAGATTGAGGGACCAGAACACCGGGGAGCTGTTTTTT
CDR3: CAIRLRDQNTGELFF

J: TRBJ2-3
V: TRBV19
size: -
D: TRBD2
DNA: TGTGCCAGTAAAGACGCTAGCGGGGGGGCAGTGGCAGATACGCAGTATTTT
CDR3: CASKDASGGAVADTQYF

J: TRBJ1-1
V: TRBV29-1
size: few
D: -
DNA: TGCAGCCCTACCCCACCCCCGAACACTGAAGCTTTCTTT
CDR3: CSPTPPPNTEAFF

J: TRBJ2-1
V: TRBV5-5
size: few
D: -
DNA: TGTGCCAGCATCGGGGGATATGAGCAGTTCTTC
CDR3: CASIGGYEQFF

J: TRBJ1-2
V: TRBV6-5
size: few
D: -
DNA: TGTGCCAGCAGTTACGCCGGGCGGGGTCGAAGCTACACCTTC
CDR3: CASSYAGRGRSYTF

J: TRBJ2-6
V: TRBV5-1
size: -
D: -
DNA: TGCGCCAGCAGCCGCGCGGGGCACTCTGGGGCCAACGTCCTGACTTTC
CDR3: CASSRAGHSGANVLTF

J: TRBJ1-4
V: TRBV4-2
size: -
D: -
DNA: TGTGCCAGCAGCCAAGATCACGGTGGAAGCGAAAAACTGTTTTTT
CDR3: CASSQDHGGSEKLFF

J: TRBJ1-1
V: TRBV7-9
size: few
D: -
DNA: TGTGCCAGCAGCTTAAGGGACACTGAAGCTTTCTTT
CDR3: CASSLRDTEAFF

J: TRBJ1-1
V: TRBV3-1
size: -
D: -
DNA: TGTGCCAGCAGCCAAGACCGAAAGGACACGAACACTGAAGCTTTCTTT
CDR3: CASSQDRKDTNTEAFF

J: TRBJ2-1
V: TRBV7-2
size: many
D: TRBD1
DNA: TGTGCCAGCAACACCGGGACAGGGACCTACAATGAGCAGTTCTTC
CDR3: CASNTGTGTYNEQFF

J: TRBJ2-7
V: TRBV20-1
size: -
D: -
DNA: TGCAGTGCTAGAGCCCCGCAGGGGGGCGTCGAGCAGTACTTC
CDR3: CSARAPQGGVEQYF

J: TRBJ2-2
V: TRBV19
size: many
D: -
DNA: TGTGCCAGTAGTATCCACGTACCCGGGGGCGGGGAGCTGTTTTTT
CDR3: CASSIHVPGGGELFF

J: TRBJ2-5
V: TRBV7-6
size: many
D: -
DNA: TGTGCCAGCAGCCGATTGACCGGCCGAGAGACCCAGTACTTC
CDR3: CASSRLTGRETQYF

J: TRBJ1-4
V: TRBV7-2
size: few
D: -
DNA: TGTGCCAGCAGCTTACTGCGGGGGGCAGGTGAAAAACTGTTTTTT
CDR3: CASSLLRGAGEKLFF

J: TRBJ2-5
V: TRBV6-2/TRBV6-3
size: few
D: -
DNA: TGTGCCAGCAGTTACTCCTCCGGGTCTGAGACCCAGTACTTC
CDR3: CASSYSSGSETQYF

J: TRBJ2-3
V: TRBV20-1
size: many
D: TRBD1
DNA: TGCAGTGCTAGGGCTGGGACAGCGACAGATACGCAGTATTTT
CDR3: CSARAGTATDTQYF

J: TRBJ2-3
V: TRBV6-2/TRBV6-3
size: -
D: TRBD2
DNA: TGTGCCAGCAGGGCGACTAGCGGGGGATTACCAGATACGCAGTATTTT
CDR3: CASRATSGGLPDTQYF

J: TRBJ2-1
V: TRBV20-1
size: few
D: -
DNA: TGCAGTGCTAGTCCACCACGGGGCTACATGAAGTACAATGAGCAGTTCTTC
CDR3: CSASPPRGYMKYNEQFF

J: TRBJ1-2
V: TRBV29-1
size: many
D: -
DNA: TGCAGCGTCCCCGGCCAAGACTATGGCTACACCTTC
CDR3: CSVPGQDYGYTF

J: TRBJ2-3
V: TRBV12-3/TRBV12-4
size: many
D: -
DNA: TGTGCCAGCAGTTTTCCGGGGGGCAGCACAGATACGCAGTATTTT
CDR3: CASSFPGGSTDTQYF

J: TRBJ2-5
V: TRBV28
size: many
D: TRBD2
DNA: TGTGCCAGCAGGCTAGCGGGGCGGGTCGAGACCCAGTACTTC
CDR3: CASRLAGRVETQYF

J: TRBJ2-3
V: TRBV7-8
size: many
D: -
DNA: TGTGCCAGCAGCTTATATGCGGGGTCCACAGATACGCAGTATTTT
CDR3: CASSLYAGSTDTQYF

J: TRBJ1-1
V: TRBV4-1
size: few
D: -
DNA: TGCGCCAGCAGCCAAGGGATAACCCCCGGCCCCACTGAAGCTTTCTTT
CDR3: CASSQGITPGPTEAFF

J: TRBJ2-7
V: TRBV10-3
size: many
D: -
DNA: TGTGCCATCAGTGAGTCAGGGTACGAGCAGTACTTC
CDR3: CAISESGYEQYF

J: TRBJ1-1
V: TRBV27
size: few
D: TRBD1
DNA: TGTGCCAGCAGTCCACGAGGGACAGGACATTCCCCTGAAGCTTTCTTT
CDR3: CASSPRGTGHSPEAFF

J: TRBJ2-1
V: TRBV11-2
size: -
D: TRBD1
DNA: TGTGCCAGCAGGTACCGACAGGGCCACAATGAGCAGTTCTTC
CDR3: CASRYRQGHNEQFF

J: TRBJ2-3
V: TRBV5-1
size: few
D: TRBD1
DNA: TGCGCCAGCTATCGGGGACAGGGCACAGATACGCAGTATTTT
CDR3: CASYRGQGTDTQYF

J: TRBJ1-4
V: TRBV9
size: many
D: -
DNA: TGTGCCAGCAGCGCCGGATTGTATGAAAAACTGTTTTTT
CDR3: CASSAGLYEKLFF

J: TRBJ1-2
V: TRBV10-3
size: many
D: -
DNA: TGTGCCATCAGTGTAACGGACGTTGGGACCTATGGCTACACCTTC
CDR3: CAISVTDVGTYGYTF

J: TRBJ2-3
V: TRBV7-9
size: -
D: -
DNA: TGTGCCAGCAGCTTTGGATCTGTCGGGGGTCCAACAGATACGCAGTATTTT
CDR3: CASSFGSVGGPTDTQYF

J: TRBJ2-5
V: TRBV12-3/TRBV12-4
size: -
D: -
DNA: TGTGCCAGCAGTTCCAGACCGTACCAAGAGACCCAGTACTTC
CDR3: CASSSRPYQETQYF

J: TRBJ1-1
V: TRBV27
size: -
D: -
DNA: TGTGCCAGCAGTGTCACAGGGAGTACTGAAGCTTTCTTT
CDR3: CASSVTGSTEAFF

J: TRBJ2-1
V: TRBV7-9
size: -
D: -
DNA: TGTGCCAGCAACCCCCGTAGGGGCAGTGAGCAGTTCTTC
CDR3: CASNPRRGSEQFF

J: TRBJ1-2
V: TRBV27
size: many
D: TRBD1
DNA: TGTGCCAGCAGTTCGGCGACAGGGCCTAACTATGGCTACACCTTC
CDR3: CASSSATGPNYGYTF

J: TRBJ1-5
V: TRBV7-2
size: -
D: -
DNA: TGTGCCAGCAGCTTCCCGCAGGGTGTCAATCAGCCCCAGCATTTT
CDR3: CASSFPQGVNQPQHF

J: TRBJ2-1
V: TRBV7-8
size: many
D: -
DNA: TGTGCCAGCAGCTCCGCCGGACTGCTTGAGCAGTTCTTC
CDR3: CASSSAGLLEQFF